The T cell receptor beta chain under discussion was sequenced for a study of CD8 T cells in ankylosing spondylitis. This clonotype was counted many times. Its antigen remains unknown. TCRdb called the 5' RACE reads again in MiXCR, with one record for every CDR3 protein. The sample shows fewer than 200,000 distinct CDR3 sequences, approximately 20% of them seen only once. This CDR3 is 16 amino acids long. Trimming took off 0 bases at V and 0 bases at J, with 13 bases between the two ends. Germline loops: CDR1 SGHRS, CDR2 YFSETQ. Study results and caveats: Seemingly distinctive of ankylosing spondylitis blood was a TCR beta motif formed by eight highly homologous variants.

The material sequenced was blood, either unsorted or a sorted T cell fraction (not recorded which). This clonotype was obtained from a male donor with ankylosing spondylitis or in good health (not recorded which). The chain has TRBV5-1 and TRBJ2-7; tentatively, D is TRBD2 (5 bases). The CDR3 nucleotides read TGCGCCAGCAGCTTGGCCGCGGGCCCGAGCTCCTACGAGCAGTACTTC. Translating gives CASSLAAGPSSYEQYF. The variable domain in full, with the rest retrieved from reference TRBV5-1 and TRBJ2-7, is KAGVTQTPRYLIKTRGQQVTLSCSPISGHRSVSWYQQTPGQGLQFLFEYFSETQRNKGNFPGRFSGRQFSNSRSEMNVSTLELGDSALYLCASSLAAGPSSYEQYFGPGTRLTVT.